The subject of this entry is one TCR beta chain. The antigen remains unidentified. TCRdb reprocessed the 5' RACE reads; each CDR3 protein has one entry and no DNA is given. In all, the sample yields about 450,000 distinct CDR3 sequences. Germline V lookup: CDR1 SGHTA, CDR2 FQGTGA. There are 16 residues in the CDR3. The data are from a study of monozygotic twins with inflammatory bowel disease. Study results and caveats: Variability in patient repertoires may have come partly from differing immunosuppressive treatments. The co-twins with IBD showed lower TCRbeta diversity (inverse Simpson) than their healthy siblings. Comparison of concordant versus discordant twins revealed no difference in repertoire similarity, possibly due to limited power.

Phlebotomy per donor yielded a single 2.5 ml blood sample. The chain combines TRBV7-3 with TRBJ2-3; TCRdb indicates TRBD1, and absent DNA this call remains unverified. Sequenced material: blood. The clonotype comes from a human donor with ulcerative colitis or Crohn's disease, or a healthy co-twin of an affected twin (not recorded which). CDR3 amino acids: CASSLSTGSVTDTQYF.